This passage covers 5 T cell receptor beta chains from one sample sequenced in a study of shared clonotypes between healthy human individuals. CD8 cells regarded as naive lacked CD45RO, were positively chosen for CCR7, and omitted terminally differentiated effector memory CD45RA+ cells. The protocol was immunoSEQ multiplex PCR, while the TCRdb copy is restricted to in-frame clones and leaves out a portion. The table lists hundreds of thousands of clones, around 95% of them singletons. The sequencing input was naive CD8+ T cells sorted from blood. Source of these receptors: a woman younger than 45 in good health.

V usage is TRBV11-2 and J usage is TRBJ2-7; D is possibly TRBD1 or TRBD2 (5 bases each). The CDR3 runs 14 residues. Per germline, CDR1 SGHAT and CDR2 FQNNGV. V lost 5 bases to trimming and J lost 2 bases, with 13 bases between them. The DNA of the CDR3 is TGTGCCAGCAGCCCCTGGGACCACACCTACGAGCAGTACTTC. Its translation is CASSPWDHTYEQYF. Full variable domain (remainder filled in from reference TRBV11-2 and TRBJ2-7): EAGVAQSPRYKIIEKRQSVAFWCNPISGHATLYWYQQILGQGPKLLIQFQNNGVVDDSQLPKDRFSAERLKGVDSTLKIQPAKLEDSAVYLCASSPWDHTYEQYFGPGTRLTVT.

The DNA for the CDR3 is TGTGCCACTCAGCGGGAGGACCGAAACACCATATATTTT. This gives the protein CATQREDRNTIYF. The chain couples TRBV7-8 to TRBJ1-3, with D hard to call. The CDR3 length is 13 residues. Germline V CDR1 and CDR2: SGHVS, FQNEAQ. V was trimmed by 10 bases and J by 5 bases, leaving 15 bases between them.

The rearrangement uses TRBV7-8 and TRBJ2-2; perhaps TRBD2 as D (6 bases). V lost 5 bases to trimming and J lost 7 bases, with 11 bases between them. Germline CDR1 reads SGHVS; CDR2 reads FQNEAQ. The CDR3 is made up of 13 amino acids. The CDR3 region is CASSGGPDGELFF. Here the CDR3 DNA reads TGTGCCAGCAGCGGAGGGCCCGACGGGGAGCTGTTTTTT.

The rearrangement joins TRBV6-5 to TRBJ1-1; TRBD1 matches 8 bases. CDR1 and CDR2 (germline): MNHEY, SVGAGI. With 6 bases clipped from V and 3 bases from J, the junction kept 6 bases outside the gene matches. CDR3 length: 14 residues. This CDR3 is CASSDRGAYTEAFF. For the CDR3, the DNA is TGTGCCAGCAGCGACAGGGGTGCGTACACTGAAGCTTTCTTT.

The chain uses TRBV27 and TRBJ1-2; the match to TRBD1 covers 7 bases. Germline-derived CDR1 and CDR2 are MNHEY and SMNVEV (reference sequence). After removal of 6 bases from V and 8 bases from J, the junction contained 6 bases not matched to a gene. This CDR3 region has 12 residues. The CDR3 here is CASSYPGGGYTF. The CDR3 DNA follows: TGTGCCAGCAGCTACCCAGGGGGGGGCTACACCTTC.